Listed below are T cell receptor beta chains from one sample, sequenced in a study of T cells in Graves' hyperthyroidism and ophthalmopathy. Using its own MiXCR run on the multiplex PCR reads, TCRdb lists one record per CDR3 protein. The sample comprises approximately 700,000 distinct CDR3 sequences, 45% of which are singletons, and approximately 7.2% rests with the top ten. Sequencing was carried out using peripheral blood or thyroid tissue (not recorded which). The source is an adult man with Graves' disease, either hyperthyroidism or ophthalmopathy (not recorded which). The CDR3 runs from the conserved cysteine through the conserved F or W. The D gene is left open where the match is weak. For some rows the clone size is stated as once, few or many, or as a class when expanded; others skip it.

TRBD1,TRBV15,TRBJ1-5,.,CATSREQGASNQPQHF,TGTGCCACCAGCAGGGAACAGGGGGCTAGCAATCAGCCCCAGCATTTT
.,TRBV24-1,TRBJ2-5,many,CATSDLKRGWQETQYF,TGTGCCACCAGTGATTTGAAGAGGGGGTGGCAAGAGACCCAGTACTTC
.,TRBV7-9,TRBJ2-7,.,CASSLPGGGSYEQYF,TGTGCCAGCAGCTTACCGGGCGGTGGCTCCTACGAGCAGTACTTC
.,TRBV2,TRBJ2-7,.,CASSLGGGGNYEQYF,TGTGCCAGCAGCTTAGGGGGGGGAGGAAACTACGAGCAGTACTTC
TRBD1,TRBV7-2,TRBJ2-7,.,CASSLAWGQGINYEQYF,TGTGCCAGCAGCTTAGCTTGGGGACAGGGAATCAATTACGAGCAGTACTTC
TRBD1,TRBV2,TRBJ1-5,.,CASTGTGGGSNQPQHF,TGTGCCAGCACCGGGACAGGGGGCGGCAGCAATCAGCCCCAGCATTTT
TRBD1,TRBV10-3,TRBJ1-1,once,CAIREDRAPMNTEAFF,TGTGCCATCAGGGAGGACAGGGCCCCTATGAACACTGAAGCTTTCTTT
.,TRBV25-1,TRBJ2-7,.,CASSPRAASYEQYF,TGTGCCAGCTCACCAAGGGCAGCCTCCTACGAGCAGTACTTC
.,TRBV9,TRBJ1-6,few,CASRKGRQVESPLHF,TGTGCCAGCAGAAAGGGGCGTCAGGTCGAGTCACCCCTCCACTTT
.,TRBV2,TRBJ1-1,.,CASSSGTGNTEALF,TGTGCCAGCAGTTCGGGGACGGGGAACACTGAAGCTCTCTTT
.,TRBV7-8,TRBJ1-4,many,CASSPGGRNEKLFF,TGTGCCAGCAGCCCGGGCGGACGGAATGAAAAACTGTTTTTT
.,TRBV7-2,TRBJ1-2,many,CASSLAVVANYGYTF,TGTGCCAGCAGCTTAGCCGTGGTAGCTAACTATGGCTACACCTTC
.,TRBV15,TRBJ1-5,.,CATSRDGGGGQPQHF,TGTGCCACCAGCAGAGATGGCGGGGGAGGTCAGCCCCAGCATTTT
TRBD1,TRBV29-1,TRBJ1-1,once,CSGGDRATEAFF,TGCAGCGGGGGGGACAGGGCCACTGAAGCTTTCTTT
TRBD2,TRBV15,TRBJ2-5,.,CATSRTSGDQETQYF,TGTGCCACCAGCAGGACTAGCGGGGACCAAGAGACCCAGTACTTC
TRBD1,TRBV5-8,TRBJ1-5,.,CASSLGGGGRPQHF,TGTGCCAGCAGCTTGGGAGGGGGCGGTCGGCCCCAGCATTTT
.,TRBV7-3,TRBJ1-4,.,CASSPTTGGGRGFEKLFF,TGCGCCAGCAGCCCTACGACAGGAGGGGGTCGGGGTTTTGAAAAACTGTTTTTT
.,TRBV6-5,TRBJ1-5,.,CASSPRQARGPQHF,TGTGCCAGCTCACCGCGACAGGCCCGGGGGCCCCAGCATTTT
.,TRBV9,TRBJ1-3,.,CASSVGTREETIYF,TGTGCCAGCAGCGTAGGGACTAGGGAAGAGACCATATATTTT
.,TRBV5-6,TRBJ1-3,.,CASSLGRLSGNTIYF,TGTGCCAGCAGCTTGGGGAGGCTCTCTGGAAACACCATATATTTT
.,TRBV5-1,TRBJ1-6,few,CASSLGSRDSPLHF,TGCGCCAGCAGCTTGGGCTCTCGGGATTCACCCCTCCACTTT
.,TRBV6-1,TRBJ1-1,.,CASSYVLQGDTEAFF,TGTGCCAGCAGTTACGTATTACAGGGAGACACTGAAGCTTTCTTT
.,TRBV29-1,TRBJ2-7,.,CSVLQGSGEQYF,TGCAGCGTACTACAGGGATCGGGTGAGCAGTACTTC
.,TRBV30,TRBJ2-5,few,CAWSPRAAGETQYF,TGTGCCTGGAGCCCTCGGGCCGCCGGGGAGACCCAGTACTTC
.,TRBV11-2,TRBJ2-5,.,CASSPGQGLGQETQYF,TGTGCCAGCAGCCCAGGGCAGGGACTGGGGCAAGAGACCCAGTACTTC
.,TRBV7-9,TRBJ2-7,many,CASSRMGGHEQYF,TGTGCCAGCAGTCGGATGGGGGGACACGAGCAGTACTTC
.,TRBV5-1,TRBJ1-4,few,CASSPLATNEKLFF,TGCGCCAGCAGCCCTCTTGCAACTAATGAAAAACTGTTTTTT
.,TRBV19,TRBJ2-7,.,CASSLSLAPSIYEQYF,TGTGCCAGTAGTCTCTCCCTAGCACCAAGCATCTACGAGCAGTACTTC
TRBD1,TRBV5-1,TRBJ1-2,few,CASSLEGTEAGYTF,TGCGCCAGCAGCTTGGAGGGGACAGAGGCGGGCTACACCTTC
.,TRBV7-2,TRBJ1-6,few,CASGAQTVGSPLHF,TGTGCCAGCGGGGCCCAGACAGTCGGATCACCCCTCCACTTT
TRBD1,TRBV5-1,TRBJ1-1,once,CASSALTGETEAFF,TGCGCCAGCAGCGCGCTTACAGGGGAAACTGAAGCTTTCTTT
.,TRBV25-1,TRBJ2-3,.,CASSGLTRSTDTQYF,TGTGCCAGCAGTGGACTAACACGGAGCACAGATACGCAGTATTTT
TRBD2,TRBV6-6,TRBJ2-2,.,CASRVAGPNTGELFF,TGTGCCAGCAGGGTAGCGGGCCCGAACACCGGGGAGCTGTTTTTT